Listed here is a single TCR beta chain. What it binds is unknown. These data belong to a study of yellow fever vaccine responses in identical twins. Findings of the study overall: Reportedly, the response of twins' T cells to the vaccine seemed partly convergent, partly personalized.

TCRdb reanalysed the RT-PCR reads using MiXCR and keeps one entry per CDR3 protein. There are tens of thousands of distinct CDR3 sequences in the sample; around 74% occur only once, and about 5% lies in the top ten. This receptor was obtained from a woman aged 18-29 years who received the yellow fever vaccine. The sample here was T cells from blood (PBMCs), unsorted or a sorted subset (not recorded which), taken before or after yellow fever vaccination (not recorded which).

The CDR3 reads CSVEGENYEQYF. DNA for the CDR3: TGCAGCGTTGAGGGGGAAAACTACGAGCAGTACTTC. The rearrangement joins TRBV29-1 to TRBJ2-7, with D possibly being TRBD1 or TRBD2 (5 bases each). The CDR3 sequence is 12 residues long. Germline values: CDR1 SQVTM, CDR2 ANQGSEA. The germline V and J ends were trimmed by 3 bases and 3 bases, with 9 bases remaining between them.